The 14 T cell receptor beta chains below all came from one sample that was sequenced in a study of CD4 T cells in relation to SARS-CoV-2 and coronaviruses. No cognate antigen is known for these TCRs. CD4+ T cells from unexposed donors were obtained before the COVID-19 pandemic (2011-2018). The cells were cultured for approximately 10 days before CD4+ T cells were isolated. The table came from immunoSEQ multiplex PCR; TCRdb's copy has only in-frame clones and leaves some out. The sample consists of 14,000 or so clones, roughly 80% of them appearing once. What was sequenced was CD4+ T cells from PBMCs, cultured in vitro. Receptor source: a human donor in good health.

The CDR3 nucleotides are TGTGCCTGGAGTGTGACCTCACCCCTCCACTTT. Residues: CAWSVTSPLHF. This sequence joins TRBV30 and TRBJ1-6; the D is unclear. CDR1 GTSNPN and CDR2 SVGIG come from the germline V gene (reference sequence). This CDR3 has 11 amino acids. V lost 0 bases, J lost 10 bases, and 4 bases lay in between.

V and J are TRBV18 and TRBJ1-1, with 8 bases matching TRBD1. The J segment lost 6 bases and the V segment lost 5 bases, leaving 11 bases of the junction unmatched. CDR3 length: 15 residues. The germline V gene encodes CDR1 KGHSH and CDR2 LQKENI. CDR3 nucleotides: TGTGCCAGCTCAGGGTGGACAGGGCCTGAGGCTGAAGCTTTCTTT. Translating it yields CASSGWTGPEAEAFF.

V is TRBV15 and J is TRBJ2-3; tentative D call: TRBD2 (5 bases). Germline CDR1 and CDR2: LNHNV and YYDKDF (reference sequence). This CDR3 has 14 residues. With 11 bases removed from V and 7 bases from J, the gap between germline ends came to 22 bases. CDR3 loop: CASEPAARGNTQYF. The CDR3, as DNA: TGTGCCTCTGAGCCAGCGGCCCGAGGGAATACGCAGTATTTT.

This chain links TRBV7-3 with TRBJ2-6; D gene ambiguous. The CDR3 runs 15 residues. The germline CDR1 and CDR2 sequences are SGHTA and FQGTGA. V lost 5 bases to trimming and J lost 0 bases, with 8 bases between them. The CDR3 DNA reads TGTGCCAGCAGCCCGACGGTCTCTGGGGCCAACGTCCTGACTTTC. Translation: CASSPTVSGANVLTF.

The genes are TRBV28 and TRBJ1-1; unclear D gene. The germline V and J ends were trimmed by 6 bases and 0 bases, with 8 bases remaining between them. This CDR3 has 13 amino acids. The germline CDR1 and CDR2 sequences are MDHEN and SYDVKM. Here the CDR3 reads CASSLDVNTEAFF. The DNA of the CDR3 is TGTGCCAGCAGCCTGGACGTGAACACTGAAGCTTTCTTT.

The V call is TRBV7-7, the J call TRBJ2-5, with TRBD1 identical over 9 bases. The V and J ends lost 4 bases and 5 bases, in that order; junction bases with no gene match: 8. The length of the CDR3 is 15 residues. CDR1 SSHAT and CDR2 FNYEAQ come from the germline V gene (reference sequence). CDR3 loop: CASSSTGTGSETQYF. CDR3 bases: TGTGCCAGCAGCTCCACCGGGACAGGGTCGGAGACCCAGTACTTC.

This chain links TRBV6-4 with TRBJ2-2; 13 positions match TRBD2. The CDR3 covers 16 residues. Germline trimming cut 6 bases from V and 5 bases from J; bases unmatched to any gene: 6. The germline V gene has CDR1 MRHNA and CDR2 SNTAGT. The CDR3 spells CASSRTSGSGTGELFF. DNA of the CDR3: TGTGCCAGCAGCCGGACTAGCGGGAGTGGAACCGGGGAGCTGTTTTTT.

The chain combines TRBV7-6 with TRBJ2-1; the match to TRBD1 covers 8 bases. J was trimmed by 6 bases and V by 7 bases; bases with no gene match: 2. The CDR3 is made up of 12 amino acids. Germline V gives CDR1 SGHVS, CDR2 FNYEAQ. This chain's CDR3 is CASTTGGNEQFF. CDR3 nucleotide sequence: TGTGCCAGCACAACAGGGGGCAATGAGCAGTTCTTC.

This clone was detected only a few times. The J gene is TRBJ2-7, the V gene TRBV7-8; no firm D call. Trimming took off 5 bases at V and 6 bases at J, with 20 bases between the two ends. The CDR3 sequence is 15 residues long. Germline values: CDR1 SGHVS, CDR2 FQNEAQ. Here the CDR3 reads CASSPANRRLVEQYF. CDR3 DNA: TGTGCCAGCAGCCCAGCGAATCGGCGGTTGGTCGAGCAGTACTTC.

The CDR3 nucleotides are TGTGCCAGCAGCTTTGCAGGCAAAAGGGATCAGCCCCAGCATTTT. It specifies CASSFAGKRDQPQHF. This chain connects TRBV7-8 to TRBJ1-5, with D uncertain. Germline V gene lookup returns CDR1 SGHVS and CDR2 FQNEAQ. V was pared by 3 bases and J by 5 bases, with 14 bases between. The CDR3 runs to 15 residues.

This chain links TRBV11-2 with TRBJ2-3, with a weak D call TRBD2 (5 bases). Trimming pared 3 bases from V and 2 bases from J, leaving 12 bases between. Germline CDR1 SGHAT, CDR2 FQNNGV. The CDR3 is 15 residues long. The CDR3 sequence: CASSLGDFYTDTQYF. The CDR3 DNA sequence: TGTGCCAGCAGCTTGGGAGACTTCTACACAGATACGCAGTATTTT. Drawing the rest from reference TRBV11-2 and TRBJ2-3, the complete variable domain is EAGVAQSPRYKIIEKRQSVAFWCNPISGHATLYWYQQILGQGPKLLIQFQNNGVVDDSQLPKDRFSAERLKGVDSTLKIQPAKLEDSAVYLCASSLGDFYTDTQYFGPGTRLTVL.

The V call is TRBV7-9, the J call TRBJ2-1, with D unclear. The germline V and J ends were trimmed by 5 bases and 1 base, with 9 bases remaining between them. CDR3 length equals 14 residues. Per the germline V gene, CDR1 is SEHNR and CDR2 is FQNEAQ (reference sequence). The CDR3, as DNA: TGTGCCAGCAGCCTCCGACTGTCCTACAATGAGCAGTTCTTC. The encoded protein is CASSLRLSYNEQFF.

This rearrangement joins TRBV18 to TRBJ2-2; D is undetermined. Trimming removed 0 bases from V and 2 bases from J, with 10 bases in between. The CDR3 loop spans 16 amino acids. The germline V gene encodes CDR1 KGHSH and CDR2 LQKENI. CDR3 DNA sequence: TGTGCCAGCTCACCACCATCAGGTCCCAACACCGGGGAGCTGTTTTTT. This sequence encodes CASSPPSGPNTGELFF.

The chain recombines TRBV15 with TRBJ2-5, with 8 bases lining up with TRBD1. This CDR3 contains 14 residues. J was trimmed by 3 bases and V by 5 bases; bases with no gene match: 5. Germline V gene lookup returns CDR1 LNHNV and CDR2 YYDKDF (reference sequence). CDR3 in DNA: TGTGCCACCAGCCCGGGACAGGCAAAAGAGACCCAGTACTTC. It encodes CATSPGQAKETQYF.